This T cell receptor beta chain derives from a study of T cell changes during pregnancy in multiple sclerosis. The repertoire was sequenced with immunoSEQ multiplex PCR; TCRdb's copy has only in-frame clones and lacks some. The sample holds tens of thousands of clones, approximately 94% seen once. Germline V gives CDR1 ENHRY, CDR2 SYGVKD. The CDR3 has 15 residues. Losses at the gene ends were 6 bases for V and 2 bases for J; bases not matched to a gene: 7. The receptor's source is a female donor with multiple sclerosis, enrolled in a pregnancy study. This specimen was CD8+ T cells from peripheral blood mononuclear cells, taken in the second trimester of pregnancy. The chain combines TRBV10-3 with TRBJ2-5; TRBD2 aligns across 9 bases. CDR3 nucleotide sequence: TGTGCCATCAGCCCCAGACTAGCGGAACAAGAGACCCAGTACTTC. Its translation: CAISPRLAEQETQYF.